These 32 T cell receptor beta chains were all obtained from the same sample, sequenced in a study of blood T cell repertoires in COVID-19 (dated by TCRdb to 2018 to 2021). The library was made by the immunoSEQ multiplex PCR assay. This immuneACCESS table, as held by TCRdb, lists in-frame sequences with V and J called but not all clones. Of the missing ones, under half trace to an unresolved V gene in checked studies; the others have no known cause. This sample holds a few hundred thousand clones; 87% were observed only once. Under 6.5% of the sample is taken by the ten largest. Source material: PBMCs or T cells enriched from blood (not recorded which). The receptor set was obtained from a woman aged 25 to 45 who had recovered from COVID-19.

The CDR3 DNA reads TGTGCCAGCTCACCGAACATCTACGAGCAGTACTTC. It yields the protein CASSPNIYEQYF. The gene calls are TRBV18 and TRBJ2-7; no firm D call. Germline loops: CDR1 KGHSH, CDR2 LQKENI. CDR3 length equals 12 residues. V lost 3 bases and J 3 bases, leaving 6 bases between the germline ends.

The chain is built from TRBV10-2 and TRBJ2-2; no clear D. Per the germline V gene, CDR1 is WSHSY and CDR2 is SAAADI. V was trimmed by 2 bases and J by 5 bases, leaving 6 bases between them. This CDR3 contains 13 residues. CDR3 DNA: TGCGCCAGCAGTGAGCTCCCGACCGGGGAGCTGTTTTTT. This gives the protein CASSELPTGELFF.

This chain joins TRBV2 and TRBJ1-5, with a tentative D call TRBD1 (6 bases). The CDR3 runs to 13 residues. V dropped 7 bases and J dropped 3 bases, with 10 bases sitting between them. Germline V gene data show CDR1 as SNHLY and CDR2 as FYNNEI. The CDR3: CASKWGPNQPQHF. Here the CDR3 DNA reads TGTGCCAGCAAGTGGGGGCCCAATCAGCCCCAGCATTTT.

The chain links TRBV6-5 to TRBJ1-1, with 7 nucleotides matching TRBD1. Per the germline V gene, CDR1 is MNHEY and CDR2 is SVGAGI. CDR3 length equals 13 residues. With V trimmed by 0 bases and J by 11 bases, 6 bases remained unmatched. The DNA of the CDR3 is TGTGCCAGCAGTTACTCGACAGGGTCAGAGGCTTTCTTT. As protein: CASSYSTGSEAFF.

The V and J genes are TRBV13 and TRBJ2-1, with 7 bases identical to TRBD2. Trimming removed 4 bases from V and 0 bases from J; junction bases left unmatched: 9. In germline, CDR1 is PRHDT, CDR2 FYEKMQ (reference sequence). The length of the CDR3 is 17 residues. CDR3 coding DNA: TGTGCCAGCAGCTCCCTAGGGCGGGGGAGCTCCTACAATGAGCAGTTCTTC. This codes for CASSSLGRGSSYNEQFF.

This chain uses TRBV5-1 with TRBJ1-4; 7 positions match TRBD1. Germline V gene data show CDR1 as SGHRS and CDR2 as YFSETQ. Germline trimming cut 3 bases from V and 0 bases from J; bases unmatched to any gene: 5. CDR3 length: 16 residues. CDR3 bases: TGCGCCAGCAGCTATGGGACAGCCGCAACTAATGAAAAACTGTTTTTT. Translating it yields CASSYGTAATNEKLFF.

V usage is TRBV6-5 and J usage is TRBJ2-4; 7 bases fit TRBD1. CDR1 and CDR2 (germline): MNHEY, SVGAGI. The CDR3 extends over 15 amino acids. J gave up 6 bases and V 6 bases, and 11 bases lay outside the gene matches. This CDR3 is CASSHREAGGNIQYF. In nucleotides, the CDR3 is TGTGCCAGCAGCCACAGGGAAGCAGGGGGAAACATTCAGTACTTC.

The rearrangement links TRBV5-1 to TRBJ2-7; D is possibly TRBD2 (5 bases). The CDR3 contains 15 residues. Per the germline V gene, CDR1 is SGHRS and CDR2 is YFSETQ. With 0 bases removed from V and 2 bases from J, the gap between germline ends came to 12 bases. The CDR3 loop reads CASSLAVGVPYEQYF. The CDR3 region has the DNA TGCGCCAGCAGCTTGGCCGTGGGAGTCCCCTACGAGCAGTACTTC.

J is TRBJ2-6 and V is TRBV13, with a weak D call TRBD1 (5 bases). The length of the CDR3 is 14 residues. Germline CDR1 reads PRHDT; CDR2 reads FYEKMQ (reference sequence). With 5 bases removed from V and 4 bases from J, the gap between germline ends came to 9 bases. The CDR3 region is CASSTRQGANVLTF. The CDR3 DNA reads TGTGCCAGCAGCACCCGACAGGGGGCCAACGTCCTGACTTTC.

With regard to this clone: The sample has other DNA sequences that encode this CDR3 too. The rearrangement uses TRBV12-3 or TRBV12-4 and TRBJ1-2; D perhaps matches TRBD1 (5 bases). The CDR3 contains 13 residues. V lost 3 bases and J lost 4, with 9 bases in between. In DNA, the CDR3 is TGTGCCAGCAGTTTTCAGGGTGGCTATGGCTACACCTTC. Translation gives CASSFQGGYGYTF.

This clone was counted between two and nine times. J is TRBJ1-1 and V is TRBV5-6, with D unresolved. CDR1 and CDR2 from the germline V gene are SGHDT and YYEEEE. The CDR3 totals 12 residues. V shed 4 bases and J shed 10 bases, with 14 bases lying between them. CDR3 DNA: TGTGCCAGCAGCCTCGATCGGGTAGGAGCTTTCTTT. The encoded protein is CASSLDRVGAFF.

The rearrangement links TRBV30 to TRBJ1-6; D call uncertain. The CDR3 contains 11 residues. V lost 3 bases and J lost 10, with 7 bases in between. Germline V lookup: CDR1 GTSNPN, CDR2 SVGIG (reference sequence). The CDR3 DNA reads as TGTGCCTGGAGCTCACTCTCACCCCTCCACTTT. Translation gives CAWSSLSPLHF. Combining the CDR3 with reference TRBV30 and TRBJ1-6 gives the whole variable domain SQTIHQWPATLVQPVGSPLSLECTVEGTSNPNLYWYRQAAGRGLQLLFYSVGIGQISSEVPQNLSASRPQDRQFILSSKKLLLSDSGFYLCAWSSLSPLHFGNGTRLTVT.

The chain recombines TRBV19 with TRBJ1-1; no firm D call. This CDR3 contains 11 residues. V lost 3 bases and J 3 bases, leaving 2 bases between the germline ends. The germline V gene has CDR1 LNHDA and CDR2 SQIVND (reference sequence). This chain's CDR3 is CASSIDTEAFF. CDR3 coding DNA: TGTGCCAGTAGTATCGACACTGAAGCTTTCTTT.

The chain recombines TRBV30 with TRBJ2-2; 11 bases fit TRBD1. V lost 2 bases and J lost 4; bases outside the gene matches: 9. CDR1 and CDR2 (germline): GTSNPN, SVGIG (reference sequence). There are 17 residues in the CDR3. The CDR3 protein is CAWSPKDRGPGTGELFF. The CDR3 nucleotides read TGTGCCTGGAGTCCGAAGGACAGGGGGCCCGGCACCGGGGAGCTGTTTTTT.

The chain uses TRBV9 and TRBJ1-2, with 8 bases lining up with TRBD1. The CDR3 consists of 13 residues. Per the germline V gene, CDR1 is SGDLS and CDR2 is YYNGEE. V shed 4 bases, J shed 6 bases, and the junction held 5 bases outside the gene matches. Written as DNA, the CDR3 is TGTGCCAGCAGCCTGGACAGGGAGAATGGCTACACCTTC. It is translated as CASSLDRENGYTF.

This clone was counted once. The V and J genes are TRBV5-4 and TRBJ1-1, with TRBD1 matching 8 bases. The germline CDR1 and CDR2 sequences are SGHNT and YYREEE (reference sequence). CDR3 length: 14 residues. V shed 6 bases and J 7 bases; nucleotides not matched to a gene: 11. The CDR3 reads CASTPVAGGIEAFF. The CDR3 coding sequence is TGTGCCAGCACGCCGGTCGCAGGGGGCATTGAAGCTTTCTTT. Full variable domain (missing parts from reference TRBV5-4 and TRBJ1-1): ETGVTQSPTHLIKTRGQQVTLRCSSQSGHNTVSWYQQALGQGPQFIFQYYREEENGRGNFPPRFSGLQFPNYSSELNVNALELDDSALYLCASTPVAGGIEAFFGQGTRLTVV.

This chain joins TRBV6-6 and TRBJ1-2, with D perhaps matching TRBD1 (6 bases). The CDR3 totals 15 residues. Trimming shortened V by 4 bases and J by 4 bases, and 16 bases separated the two germline ends. CDR1 and CDR2 from the germline V gene are MNHNY and SVGAGI (reference sequence). The CDR3 here is CASSSPDSGGYGYTF. Here the CDR3 DNA reads TGTGCCAGCAGTTCTCCGGACAGTGGGGGCTATGGCTACACCTTC.

The chain joins TRBV3-1 (or the pseudogene TRBV3-2) to TRBJ2-7, with D perhaps TRBD1 (5 bases). The germline V gene encodes CDR1 LGHDT and CDR2 YNNKEL (reference sequence). The CDR3 consists of 17 residues. The V end lost 6 bases, the J end lost 3 bases, and 24 bases lay between the germline ends. CDR3 DNA sequence: TGTGCCAGCAGTGATTCCATAGGGGCCAGTTCGATCTACGAGCAGTACTTC. As protein: CASSDSIGASSIYEQYF.

Points on this clone: This sample includes further DNA sequences coding for the same CDR3. The J gene is TRBJ2-7, the V gene TRBV29-1, with 7 bases identical to TRBD1. Looked up from germline, CDR1 is SQVTM and CDR2 is ANQGSEA. This CDR3 is 12 amino acids long. Trimming at V came to 6 bases and at J to 2 bases, leaving 4 bases not matched to a gene. The CDR3, as DNA: TGCAGCGTAAGGACAGGCGCCTACGAGCAGTACTTC. Amino acids: CSVRTGAYEQYF.

The V call is TRBV4-1, the J call TRBJ1-5; a weak D match, TRBD1 (6 bases). Germline V gene lookup returns CDR1 MGHRA and CDR2 YSYEKL. The CDR3 is 16 residues long. Deletions cut 0 bases from V and 2 bases from J, with 11 bases between. The DNA for the CDR3 is TGCGCCAGCAGCCAAGATCAAGGGGGGGGCAATCAGCCCCAGCATTTT. Encoded protein: CASSQDQGGGNQPQHF.

The V call is TRBV2, the J call TRBJ1-5; possible D gene TRBD1, 5 bases. Germline-derived CDR1 and CDR2 are SNHLY and FYNNEI. CDR3 length equals 16 residues. Between the trimmed V and J ends, which lost 1 base and 4 bases, there was a span of 14 bases. The CDR3 nucleotides read TGTGCCAGCAGTGAAGTGGGGCAGGCCCTAAATCAGCCCCAGCATTTT. Its translation: CASSEVGQALNQPQHF.

V usage is TRBV15 and J usage is TRBJ2-3; maybe TRBD2 (5 bases). This CDR3 spans 12 amino acids. Germline-derived CDR1 and CDR2 are LNHNV and YYDKDF (reference sequence). Trimming took 0 bases from V and 9 from J, leaving 7 bases between them. The CDR3 here is CATSRDRRTQYF. The DNA of the CDR3 is TGTGCCACCAGCAGAGATCGGAGGACGCAGTATTTT.

The chain has TRBV11-2 and TRBJ2-5, with 7 positions matching TRBD1. The CDR3 covers 14 residues. Trimming took 1 base from V and 5 from J; bases not matched to a gene: 4. The germline V gene has CDR1 SGHAT and CDR2 FQNNGV. CDR3 bases: TGTGCCAGCAGCTTAGGAGGGGGCTGGGAGACCCAGTACTTC. Translating it yields CASSLGGGWETQYF.

The chain combines TRBV5-1 with TRBJ1-4, with a tentative D call TRBD1 (6 bases). CDR3 length: 16 residues. Germline CDR1 and CDR2: SGHRS and YFSETQ. V lost 4 bases, J lost 8 bases, and 21 bases lay in between. Here the CDR3 reads CASSTGTGTSAEKLFF. In DNA, the CDR3 is TGCGCCAGCAGCACGGGGACCGGGACATCGGCCGAAAAACTGTTTTTT.

This clone occurred once. The chain carries TRBV4-3 and TRBJ2-1; D is undetermined. The V and J ends lost 4 bases and 4 bases respectively, with 8 bases between them. The CDR3 covers 13 residues. Germline V gene lookup returns CDR1 LGHNA and CDR2 YSLEER. This CDR3 is CASSLALYNEQFF. DNA for the CDR3: TGCGCCAGCAGCCTTGCGCTATACAATGAGCAGTTCTTC.

The chain joins TRBV18 to TRBJ2-5; no clear D gene. Trimming left V 3 bases short and J 2 bases short, with 10 bases between. The CDR3 is made up of 14 amino acids. From germline, CDR1 is KGHSH and CDR2 LQKENI. In DNA, the CDR3 is TGTGCCAGCTCACCGGGCAGCCCTCAAGAGACCCAGTACTTC. This encodes CASSPGSPQETQYF.

The chain couples TRBV2 to TRBJ1-5; 7 bases are shared with TRBD1. Germline CDR1 and CDR2: SNHLY and FYNNEI. The V gene end was trimmed by 4 bases and the J gene end by 3 bases; junction bases not matched to a gene: 3. CDR3 length equals 14 residues. CDR3 DNA sequence: TGTGCCAGCAGTGGGGACAGCTCCAATCAGCCCCAGCATTTT. Protein product: CASSGDSSNQPQHF.

V and J are TRBV3-1 (or the pseudogene TRBV3-2) and TRBJ1-6; D not certain. Germline CDR1 is LGHDT and CDR2 is YNNKEL (reference sequence). The CDR3 consists of 11 residues. V was shortened by 6 bases and J by 10 bases, with 7 bases between the two germline ends. The CDR3 spells CASSGRSPLHF. In nucleotides, the CDR3 is TGTGCCAGCAGTGGGAGATCACCCCTCCACTTT.

This clone was found once. This sequence joins TRBV10-3 and TRBJ2-5; D perhaps matches TRBD1 (5 bases). This CDR3 is built from 13 residues. Per the germline V gene, CDR1 is ENHRY and CDR2 is SYGVKD. With 4 bases removed from V and 2 bases from J, the gap between germline ends came to 8 bases. The CDR3 sequence is CAISGTTQETQYF. CDR3 in DNA: TGTGCCATCAGTGGGACAACGCAAGAGACCCAGTACTTC.

V is TRBV6-5 and J is TRBJ1-1; D uncertain. Trimming left V 7 bases short and J 3 bases short, with 15 bases between. This CDR3 region has 14 residues. Looked up from germline, CDR1 is MNHEY and CDR2 is SVGAGI. The CDR3: CASIRAGLDTEAFF. The CDR3 DNA follows: TGTGCCAGCATCCGAGCGGGATTGGACACTGAAGCTTTCTTT.

V gene TRBV9 combines with J gene TRBJ2-7, with D perhaps TRBD2 (6 bases). Germline CDR1 SGDLS, CDR2 YYNGEE. CDR3 length: 14 residues. Trimming removed 0 bases at V and 3 bases at J, with 10 bases between. The CDR3: CASSVGGGFYEQYF. The CDR3, as DNA: TGTGCCAGCAGCGTAGGTGGAGGGTTCTACGAGCAGTACTTC.

V usage is TRBV6-1 and J usage is TRBJ2-7; possible D gene TRBD1, 5 bases. The V gene's germline CDR1 is MNHNS and CDR2 SASEGT. CDR3 length equals 13 residues. Trimming removed 7 bases at V and 2 bases at J, with 12 bases between. The CDR3 DNA reads as TGTGCCAGCACCGGCAGGGTACCCTACGAGCAGTACTTC. Translated: CASTGRVPYEQYF.